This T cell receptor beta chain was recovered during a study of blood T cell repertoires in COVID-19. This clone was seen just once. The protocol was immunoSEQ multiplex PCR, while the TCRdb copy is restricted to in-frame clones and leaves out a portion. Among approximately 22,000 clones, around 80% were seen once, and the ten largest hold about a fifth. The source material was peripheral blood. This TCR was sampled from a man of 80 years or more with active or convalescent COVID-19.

The CDR3 sequence is CASSPGGTSGNTIYF. CDR3 DNA sequence: TGTGCCAGCTCACCGGGGGGGACCTCTGGAAACACCATATATTTT. The chain carries TRBV18 and TRBJ1-3; TRBD1 might be the D (5 bases). With 3 bases removed from V and 0 bases from J, the gap between germline ends came to 9 bases. The CDR3 extends over 15 amino acids. The germline CDR1 and CDR2 sequences are KGHSH and LQKENI.